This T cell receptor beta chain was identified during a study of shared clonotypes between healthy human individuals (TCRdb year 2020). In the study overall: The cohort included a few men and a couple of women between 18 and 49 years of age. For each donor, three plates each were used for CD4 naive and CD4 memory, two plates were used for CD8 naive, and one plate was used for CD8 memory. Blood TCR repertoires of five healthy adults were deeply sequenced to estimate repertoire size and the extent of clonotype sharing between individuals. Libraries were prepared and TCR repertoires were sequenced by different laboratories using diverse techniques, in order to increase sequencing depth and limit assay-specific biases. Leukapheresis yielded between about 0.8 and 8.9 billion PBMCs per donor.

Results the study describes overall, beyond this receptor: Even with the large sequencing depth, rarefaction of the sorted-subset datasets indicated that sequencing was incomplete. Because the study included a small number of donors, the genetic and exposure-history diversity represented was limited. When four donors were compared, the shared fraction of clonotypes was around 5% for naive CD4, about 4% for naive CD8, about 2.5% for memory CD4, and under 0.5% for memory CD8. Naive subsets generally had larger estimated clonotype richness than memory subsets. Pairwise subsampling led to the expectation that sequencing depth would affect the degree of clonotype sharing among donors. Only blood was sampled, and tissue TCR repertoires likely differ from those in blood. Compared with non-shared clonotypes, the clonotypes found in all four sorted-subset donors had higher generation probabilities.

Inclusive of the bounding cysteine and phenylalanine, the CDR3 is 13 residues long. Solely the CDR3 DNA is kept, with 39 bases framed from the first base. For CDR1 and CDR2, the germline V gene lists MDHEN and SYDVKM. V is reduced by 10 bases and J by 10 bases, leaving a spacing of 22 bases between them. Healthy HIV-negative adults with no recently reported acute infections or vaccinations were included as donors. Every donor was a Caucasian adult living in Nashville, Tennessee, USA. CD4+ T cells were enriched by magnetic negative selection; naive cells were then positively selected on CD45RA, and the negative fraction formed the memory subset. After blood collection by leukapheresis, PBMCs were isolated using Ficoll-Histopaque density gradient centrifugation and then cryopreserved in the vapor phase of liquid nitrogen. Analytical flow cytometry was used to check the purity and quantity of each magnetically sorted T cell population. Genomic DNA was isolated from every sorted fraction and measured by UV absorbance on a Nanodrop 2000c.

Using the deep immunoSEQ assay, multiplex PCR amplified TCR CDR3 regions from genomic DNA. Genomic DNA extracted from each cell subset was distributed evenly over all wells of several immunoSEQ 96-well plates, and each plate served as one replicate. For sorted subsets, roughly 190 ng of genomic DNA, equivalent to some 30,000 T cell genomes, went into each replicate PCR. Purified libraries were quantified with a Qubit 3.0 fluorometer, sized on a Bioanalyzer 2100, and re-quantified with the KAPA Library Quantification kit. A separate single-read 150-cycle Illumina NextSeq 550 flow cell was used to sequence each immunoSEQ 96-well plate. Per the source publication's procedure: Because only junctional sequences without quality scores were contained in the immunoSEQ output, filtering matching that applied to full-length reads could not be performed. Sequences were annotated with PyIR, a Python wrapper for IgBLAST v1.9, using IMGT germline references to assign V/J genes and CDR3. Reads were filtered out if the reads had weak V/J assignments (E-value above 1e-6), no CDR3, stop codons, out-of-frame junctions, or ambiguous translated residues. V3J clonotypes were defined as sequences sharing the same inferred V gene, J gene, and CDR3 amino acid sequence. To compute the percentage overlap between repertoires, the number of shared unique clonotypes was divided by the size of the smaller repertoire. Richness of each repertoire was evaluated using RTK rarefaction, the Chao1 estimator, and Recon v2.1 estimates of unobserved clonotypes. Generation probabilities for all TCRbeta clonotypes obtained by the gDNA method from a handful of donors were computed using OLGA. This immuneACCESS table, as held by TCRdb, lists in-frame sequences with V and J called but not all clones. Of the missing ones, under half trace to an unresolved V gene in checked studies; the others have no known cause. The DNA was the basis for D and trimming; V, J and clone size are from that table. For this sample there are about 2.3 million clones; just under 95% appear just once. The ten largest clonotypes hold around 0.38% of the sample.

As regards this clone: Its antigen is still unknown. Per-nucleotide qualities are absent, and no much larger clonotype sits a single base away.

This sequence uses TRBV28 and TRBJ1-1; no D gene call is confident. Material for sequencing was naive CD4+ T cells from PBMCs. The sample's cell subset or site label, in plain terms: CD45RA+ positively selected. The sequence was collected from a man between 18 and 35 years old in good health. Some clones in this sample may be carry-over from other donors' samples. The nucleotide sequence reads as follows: TGTGCCACGATTCAGACCCCCTCAGCCCGAGCTTTCTTT. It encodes CATIQTPSARAFF.